These 4 T cell receptor beta chains were all obtained from the same sample, sequenced in a study of CD8 T cells in Susac syndrome (dated by TCRdb to between 2017 and 2020). Library preparation employed the immunoSEQ multiplex PCR assay. RNA was extracted using the RNeasy kit, and about 0.45 to 1 ug of the RNA was reverse transcribed with random hexamers. TCRdb reran the public reads through fastp at Q25 and MiXCR, keeping productive beta chains. A single entry per CDR3 protein holds the most common genes and DNA from its merged rows. In all, the sample holds 150,000 to 200,000 distinct CDR3 sequences, and approximately 93% of those were seen once. The top ten clones comprise roughly 0.1% of the sample. The sample consisted of CD4+ T cells from PBMCs. Receptors were obtained from a human donor with multiple sclerosis.

J is TRBJ2-5 and V is TRBV12-3 or TRBV12-4; D possibly uses TRBD1 or TRBD2 (5 bases each). The CDR3 has 13 residues. The germline V and J ends were trimmed by 4 bases and 7 bases, with 13 bases remaining between them. This CDR3 reads CASSYTGTRTQYF. The CDR3 nucleotides read TGTGCCAGCAGTTATACCGGGACGAGGACCCAGTACTTC.

The V gene is TRBV30, the J gene TRBJ2-1; weak D call: TRBD2 (5 bases). The V end lost 2 bases, the J end lost 4 bases, and 15 bases lay between the germline ends. The CDR3 is made up of 15 amino acids. Germline CDR1 is GTSNPN and CDR2 is SVGIG (reference sequence). The CDR3 reads CAWSQVQRFYNEQFF. For the CDR3, the DNA is TGTGCCTGGAGTCAAGTCCAGCGGTTTTACAATGAGCAGTTCTTC.

This clonotype showed up just a few times. The V gene is TRBV18, the J gene TRBJ2-1; no clear D. The CDR3 runs 13 residues. Germline loops: CDR1 KGHSH, CDR2 LQKENI. V was clipped by 2 bases and J by 4 bases, with 6 bases between them. CDR3 region: CASSPSEYNEQFF. The CDR3 bases are TGTGCCAGCTCACCAAGTGAATACAATGAGCAGTTCTTC.

The chain is built from TRBV15 and TRBJ2-2, with D tentatively TRBD2 (5 bases). Trimming shortened V by 2 bases and J by 4 bases, and 11 bases separated the two germline ends. Germline-derived CDR1 and CDR2 are LNHNV and YYDKDF (reference sequence). CDR3 length equals 15 residues. The CDR3 DNA is TGTGCCACCAGCAGACAGCCTCGGGGCACCGGGGAGCTGTTTTTT. This gives the protein CATSRQPRGTGELFF.